The T cell receptor (beta chain) under discussion was sequenced for a study of T cell repertoires in cytomegalovirus infection. As for the study in general: CMV infection together with matching HLA type was indicated by public TCR beta signatures.

Study-wide results and caveats: Within the response measured ex vivo, HLA-C-restricted CMV-specific TCR beta clonotypes were dominant. Using cumulative public TCR beta family frequency, the authors identified those who carried CMV together with the relevant HLA.

A word on this clonotype: Its matching antigen is unknown.

Trimming removed 2 bases from V and 8 bases from J, with 19 bases in between. The germline CDR1 and CDR2 sequences are DFQATT and SNEGSKA (reference sequence). The CDR3 contains 15 residues. TCRdb re-analysed the reads in MiXCR, keeping a single row per CDR3 protein. The repertoire has hundreds of thousands of distinct CDR3 sequences, roughly a tenth of them found once; the top ten carry around 2.5%. Sequencing was carried out using PBMCs. This clonotype was sampled from a human donor in good health (CMV status not recorded). Some clones in this sample may be carry-over from other donors' samples. This sequence joins TRBV20-1 and TRBJ2-1, with D possibly being TRBD1 (5 bases). The CDR3 nucleotides are TGCAGTGCTAGACTCCGTGTGATAGGGGCTGATGAGCAGTTCTTC. Translated: CSARLRVIGADEQFF.